This T cell receptor beta chain appears in the sequencing data of a study of blood T cell repertoires in COVID-19. Germline CDR1 SGHTA, CDR2 FQGNSA. V gave up 6 bases and J gave up 10 bases, with 10 bases separating them. The CDR3 extends over 12 amino acids. Only in-frame clones appear in the TCRdb table, and some are missing; sequencing was by immunoSEQ multiplex PCR. The repertoire holds about 290,000 clones, with roughly nine tenths as singletons. The V call is TRBV7-2, the J call TRBJ1-6; weak D call: TRBD1 (5 bases). Sequenced material: PBMCs or T cells enriched from blood (not recorded which). The clonotype originates from a woman aged 40 to 49 who had recovered from COVID-19. This CDR3 is CASSPDSSPLHF. DNA of the CDR3: TGTGCCAGCAGTCCCGACAGCTCACCCCTCCACTTT.